This T cell receptor beta chain emerged from a study of T cell repertoires in cytomegalovirus infection. Study-level background: It can be stated that public TCR beta signatures indicated CMV infection as well as a matching HLA type. Notes on the study in general: Carriage of CMV together with the relevant HLA was identifiable through cumulative public TCR beta family frequency. Ex vivo responses were dominated by HLA-C-restricted CMV-specific TCR beta clonotypes.

Looked up from germline, CDR1 is SGHTA and CDR2 is FQGNSA. Trimming cost V 7 bases and J 5 bases; bases outside gene matches: 7. The CDR3 totals 15 residues. As regards this clonotype: Its antigen is not identified. This may be a read error: a much more frequent sequence differs by one nucleotide.

In TCRdb, the reads were re-called with MiXCR into one record per CDR3 protein. The sample includes more than 650,000 distinct CDR3 sequences, under 40% of them seen just once. Sequencing used PBMCs. The chain joins TRBV7-2 to TRBJ1-5; the match to TRBD1 covers 11 bases. The sequence came from a human donor in good health (CMV status not recorded). Some clones in this sample may be carry-over from other donors' samples. CDR3 protein: CASISDRGQYQPQHF. In nucleotides, the CDR3 is TGTGCCAGCATTTCGGACAGGGGGCAATATCAGCCCCAGCATTTT.